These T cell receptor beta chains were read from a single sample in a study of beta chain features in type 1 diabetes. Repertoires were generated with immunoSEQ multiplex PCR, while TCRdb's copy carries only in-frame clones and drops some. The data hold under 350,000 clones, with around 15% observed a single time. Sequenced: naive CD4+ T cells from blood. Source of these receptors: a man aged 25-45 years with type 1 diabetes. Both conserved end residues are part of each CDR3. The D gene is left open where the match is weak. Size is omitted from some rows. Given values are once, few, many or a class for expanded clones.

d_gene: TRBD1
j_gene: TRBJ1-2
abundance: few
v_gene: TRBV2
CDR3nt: TGTGCCAGCAGGGAAGCCGGGACAGGGAACTATGGCTACACCTTC
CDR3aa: CASREAGTGNYGYTF

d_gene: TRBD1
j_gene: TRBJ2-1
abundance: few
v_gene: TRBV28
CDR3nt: TGTGCCAGCAGCCAAACTTGGGGACAGGGGTACAATGAGCAGTTCTTC
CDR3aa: CASSQTWGQGYNEQFF

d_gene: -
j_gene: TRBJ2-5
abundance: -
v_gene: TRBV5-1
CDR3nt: TGCGCCAGCAGCTTGGCGTTCAGTGGGGGCTCGGAGACCCAGTACTTC
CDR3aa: CASSLAFSGGSETQYF

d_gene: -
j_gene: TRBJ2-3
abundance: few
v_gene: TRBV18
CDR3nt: TGTGCCAGCTCACCACGCGAGGGACACACAGATACGCAGTATTTT
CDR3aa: CASSPREGHTDTQYF

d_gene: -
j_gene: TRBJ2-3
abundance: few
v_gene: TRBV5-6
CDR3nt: TGTGCCAGCGGCAGGGACACAGATACGCAGTATTTT
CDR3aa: CASGRDTDTQYF

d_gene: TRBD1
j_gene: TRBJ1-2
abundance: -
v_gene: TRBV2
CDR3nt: TGTGCCAGCAGTTCGGACAGGGTGGGTGGCTACACCTTC
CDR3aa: CASSSDRVGGYTF

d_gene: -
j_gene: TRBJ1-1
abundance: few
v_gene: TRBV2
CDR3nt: TGTGCCACCAAAAACCTCAGGGATTACACTGAAGCTTTCTTT
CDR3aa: CATKNLRDYTEAFF

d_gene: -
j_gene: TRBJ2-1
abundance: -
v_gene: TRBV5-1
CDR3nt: TGCGCCAGCAGCTTGGAGGGTACTAGAGAAAATGAGCAGTTCTTC
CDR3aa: CASSLEGTRENEQFF

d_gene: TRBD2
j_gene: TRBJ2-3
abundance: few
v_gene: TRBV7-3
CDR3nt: TGTGCCAGCAGCTTACTTGCGGGAGGCACAGATACGCAGTATTTT
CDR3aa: CASSLLAGGTDTQYF

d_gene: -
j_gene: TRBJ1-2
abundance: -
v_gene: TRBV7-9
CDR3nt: TGTGCCAGCAGCTTCCTAGTTAGGGGTGTTTCTGGCTACACCTTC
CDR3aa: CASSFLVRGVSGYTF

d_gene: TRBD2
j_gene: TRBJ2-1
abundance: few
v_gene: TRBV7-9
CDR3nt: TGTGCCAGCAGCCCCCCGGGACTAGCGGGGTACAATGAGCAGTTCTTC
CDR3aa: CASSPPGLAGYNEQFF

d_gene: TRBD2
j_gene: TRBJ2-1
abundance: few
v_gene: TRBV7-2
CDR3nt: TGTGCCAGCAGCACAGGGACTAGCGGGGCTAATGAGCAGTTCTTC
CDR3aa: CASSTGTSGANEQFF

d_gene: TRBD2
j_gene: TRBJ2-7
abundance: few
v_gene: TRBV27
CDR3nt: TGTGCCAGCAGTTTCAACGGGGGGGGCTACGAGCAGTACTTC
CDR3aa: CASSFNGGGYEQYF

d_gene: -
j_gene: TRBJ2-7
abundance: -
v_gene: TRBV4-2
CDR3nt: TGTGCCAGCAGCCAAGATTTGGCAACCTACGAGCAGTACTTC
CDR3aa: CASSQDLATYEQYF

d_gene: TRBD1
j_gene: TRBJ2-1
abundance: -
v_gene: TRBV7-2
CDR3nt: TGTGCCAGCAGCTTTGACAGGGCCTACAATGAGCAGTTCTTC
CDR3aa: CASSFDRAYNEQFF

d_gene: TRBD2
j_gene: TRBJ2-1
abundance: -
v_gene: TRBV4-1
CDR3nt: TGCGCCAGCAGCCGGACTAGTGATATCGATGAGCAGTTCTTC
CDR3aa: CASSRTSDIDEQFF

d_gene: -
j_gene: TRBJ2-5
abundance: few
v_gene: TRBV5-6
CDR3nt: TGTGCCAGCAGCTTGAACCGGGGGGAGACCCAGTACTTC
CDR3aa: CASSLNRGETQYF

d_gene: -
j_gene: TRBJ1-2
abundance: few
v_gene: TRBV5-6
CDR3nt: TGTGCCAGCAGTTTCGACAGAGGCGGCTACACCTTC
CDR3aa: CASSFDRGGYTF

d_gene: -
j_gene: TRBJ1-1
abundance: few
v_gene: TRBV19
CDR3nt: TGTGCCAGTAGTGGGGACAAAATCAACACTGAAGCTTTCTTT
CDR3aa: CASSGDKINTEAFF

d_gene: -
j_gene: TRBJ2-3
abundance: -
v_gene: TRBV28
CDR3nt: TGTGCCAGCAGTTCCGGACAGACAGATACGCAGTATTTT
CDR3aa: CASSSGQTDTQYF

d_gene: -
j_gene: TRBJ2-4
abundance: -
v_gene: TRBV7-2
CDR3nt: TGTGCCAGCAGCTTAGGGGGTAGAGGGAGTGGAAACATTCAGTACTTC
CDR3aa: CASSLGGRGSGNIQYF

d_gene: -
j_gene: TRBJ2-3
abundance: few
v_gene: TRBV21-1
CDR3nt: TGTGCCAGCAGTAGAAGACTAGATACGCAGTATTTT
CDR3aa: CASSRRLDTQYF

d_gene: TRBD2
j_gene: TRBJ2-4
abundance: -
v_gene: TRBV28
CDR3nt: TGTGCCAGCACTGGACTAGCTTTGTGGGGCATTCAGTACTTC
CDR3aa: CASTGLALWGIQYF

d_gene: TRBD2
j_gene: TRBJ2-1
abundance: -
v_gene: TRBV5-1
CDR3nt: TGCGCCAGCAACTCTTTAACTAGCGGGACTAACAATGAGCAGTTCTTC
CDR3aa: CASNSLTSGTNNEQFF

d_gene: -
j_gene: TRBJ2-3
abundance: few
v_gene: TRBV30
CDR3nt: TGTGCCTGGAGCCGGGGACTCAGTTCCGGCACAGATACGCAGTATTTT
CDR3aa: CAWSRGLSSGTDTQYF

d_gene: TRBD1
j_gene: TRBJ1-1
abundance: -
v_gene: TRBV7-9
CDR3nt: TGTGCCAGCACAAGGACAGGTAACACTGAAGCTTTCTTT
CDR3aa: CASTRTGNTEAFF

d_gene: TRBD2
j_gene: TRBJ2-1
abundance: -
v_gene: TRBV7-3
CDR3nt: TGTGCCAGCAGCTCGACTAGCGGGAGTGTTGAGCAGTTCTTC
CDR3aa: CASSSTSGSVEQFF

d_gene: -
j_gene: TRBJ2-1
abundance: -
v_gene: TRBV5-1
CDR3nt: TGCGCCAGCAGCTTGGGAGGACTTAACAATGAGCAGTTCTTC
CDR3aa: CASSLGGLNNEQFF

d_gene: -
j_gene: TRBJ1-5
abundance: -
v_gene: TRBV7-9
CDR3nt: TGTGCCAGCAGCGGGCAAGGAGACGGGGGTTGGGGCAATCAGCCCCAGCATTTT
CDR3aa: CASSGQGDGGWGNQPQHF

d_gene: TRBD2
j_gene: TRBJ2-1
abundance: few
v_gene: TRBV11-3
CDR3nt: TGTGCCAGCAGCTTAGCTAGCGGGATCCCTTACAATGAGCAGTTCTTC
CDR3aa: CASSLASGIPYNEQFF

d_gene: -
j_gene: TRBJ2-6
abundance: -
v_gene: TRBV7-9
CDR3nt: TGTGCAACCCGTCCCGGGACATATCACGCTGGGGCCAACGTCCTGACTTTC
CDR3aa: CATRPGTYHAGANVLTF

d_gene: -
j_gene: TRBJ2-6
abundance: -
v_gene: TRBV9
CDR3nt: TGTGCCAGCTCCCCTGCAGGCTCTGGGGCCAACGTCCTGACTTTC
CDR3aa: CASSPAGSGANVLTF

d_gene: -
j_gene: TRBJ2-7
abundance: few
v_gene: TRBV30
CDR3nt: TGTGCCTGGAGTACCAGTTACGAGCAGTACTTC
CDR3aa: CAWSTSYEQYF

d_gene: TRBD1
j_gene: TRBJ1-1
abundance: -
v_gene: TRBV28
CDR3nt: TGTGCCAGTGGGACAGGTGAAGCTTTCTTT
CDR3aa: CASGTGEAFF

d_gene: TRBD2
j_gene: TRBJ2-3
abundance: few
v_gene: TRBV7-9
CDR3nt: TGTGCCAGCGTTAGCGGGAGCACAGATACGCAGTATTTT
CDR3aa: CASVSGSTDTQYF

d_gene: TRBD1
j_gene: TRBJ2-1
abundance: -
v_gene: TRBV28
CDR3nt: TGTGCCAGCAGTTTATTCGGACAGGGGGCAGGCAATGAGCAGTTCTTC
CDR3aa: CASSLFGQGAGNEQFF

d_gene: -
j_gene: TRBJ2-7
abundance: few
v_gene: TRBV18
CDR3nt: TGTGCCAGCTCACGAAAGGACTTCACCTACGAGCAGTACTTC
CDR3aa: CASSRKDFTYEQYF

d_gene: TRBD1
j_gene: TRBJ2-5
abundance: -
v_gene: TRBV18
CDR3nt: TGTGCCAGCTCACCACAGGGACAGGGGCAGGAGACCCAGTACTTC
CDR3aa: CASSPQGQGQETQYF

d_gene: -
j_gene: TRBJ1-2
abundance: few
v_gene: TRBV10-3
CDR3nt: TGTGCCATCAGTGAGTCCGGGGTGTACGACTATGGCTACACCTTC
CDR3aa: CAISESGVYDYGYTF

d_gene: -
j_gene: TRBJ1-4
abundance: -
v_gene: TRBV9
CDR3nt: TGTGCCAGCAGCGTAGCATCTGGGGGCTATGAAAAACTGTTTTTT
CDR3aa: CASSVASGGYEKLFF

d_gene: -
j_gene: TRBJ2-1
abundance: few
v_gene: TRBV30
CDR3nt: TGTGCCTGGAGTGTACACGGGTCGCTCTACAATGAGCAGTTCTTC
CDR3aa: CAWSVHGSLYNEQFF

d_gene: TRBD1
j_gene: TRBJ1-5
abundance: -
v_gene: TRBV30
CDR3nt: TGTGCCTGGAACCAGGGGGACGATCAACCCCAGCATTTT
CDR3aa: CAWNQGDDQPQHF

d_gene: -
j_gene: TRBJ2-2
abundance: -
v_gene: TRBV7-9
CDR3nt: TGTGCCAGCCACCAAGAAGCCCTTTACACCGGGGAGCTGTTTTTT
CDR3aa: CASHQEALYTGELFF

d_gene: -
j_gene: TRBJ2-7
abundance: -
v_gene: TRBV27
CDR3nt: TGTGCCAGCCCCGCGTCACTACTCGAGCAGTACTTC
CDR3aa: CASPASLLEQYF

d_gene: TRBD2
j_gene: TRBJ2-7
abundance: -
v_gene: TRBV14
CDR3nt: TGTGCCAGCAGCCCGTTGGGAGGGACTTACGAGCTGTACTTC
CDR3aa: CASSPLGGTYELYF

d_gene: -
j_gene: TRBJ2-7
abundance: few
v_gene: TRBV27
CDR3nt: TGTGCCAGCACCAGAGTCGGAGGACTGGCCTACGAGCAGTACTTC
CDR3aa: CASTRVGGLAYEQYF

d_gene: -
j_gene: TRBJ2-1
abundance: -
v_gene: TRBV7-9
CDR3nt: TGTGCCAGCAGCAGGGGTGGGAGGAGCTCCTACAATGAGCAGTTCTTC
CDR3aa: CASSRGGRSSYNEQFF

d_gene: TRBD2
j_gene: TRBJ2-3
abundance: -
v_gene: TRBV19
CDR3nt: TGTGCCAGTAGTAAACTAGCGGGCCGCACAGATACGCAGTATTTT
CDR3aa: CASSKLAGRTDTQYF

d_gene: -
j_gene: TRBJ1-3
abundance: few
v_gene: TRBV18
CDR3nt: TGTGCCAGCTCATCGCCGACAGGACGGTCTGGAAACACCATATATTTT
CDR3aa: CASSSPTGRSGNTIYF

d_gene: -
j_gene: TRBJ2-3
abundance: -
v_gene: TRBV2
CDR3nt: TGTGCCAGCAGGGGGGCCACAGATACGCAGTATTTT
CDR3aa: CASRGATDTQYF

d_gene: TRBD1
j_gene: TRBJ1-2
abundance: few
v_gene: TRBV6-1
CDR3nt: TGTGCCAGCAGTGAAGCGACAGGGGCCTATGGCTACACCTTC
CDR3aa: CASSEATGAYGYTF

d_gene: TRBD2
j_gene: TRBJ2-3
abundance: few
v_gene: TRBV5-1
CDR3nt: TGCGCCAGCAGCTCCGGGACTAGCGGGAGAGTCCTGAGCACAGATACGCAGTATTTT
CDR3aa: CASSSGTSGRVLSTDTQYF

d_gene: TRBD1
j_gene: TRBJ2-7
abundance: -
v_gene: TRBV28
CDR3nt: TGTGCCAGCATCTCGGACAGGGGTAGGTTTCGTTTC
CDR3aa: CASISDRGRFRF